There are a few counts of the clone carrying this T cell receptor beta chain. Its target is not known. The investigators amplified TCR beta CDR3 regions from RNA transcripts. HTBI primers drove first-round RT-PCR of the TCR CDR3. Using its own MiXCR run on the multiplex PCR reads, TCRdb lists one record per CDR3 protein. Of 250,000 to 300,000 distinct CDR3 sequences in the sample, roughly 18% were seen once. The sample is drawn from a study of T cells in Graves' hyperthyroidism and ophthalmopathy. For the diagnoses, clinical symptoms, serum thyroxine and TRAb, thyroid ultrasound and orbital computed tomography were used. The PBMCs were sourced from fresh peripheral blood (less than 11 ml). Germline CDR1 LGHDT, CDR2 YNNKEL (reference sequence). V shed 1 base and J 6 bases; nucleotides not matched to a gene: 6. This CDR3 has 14 residues. General study points: The model anticipated ophthalmopathy a median around six months pre-onset.

The receptor comes from a man aged 50 to 60 with Graves' ophthalmopathy. Material: blood. The chain joins TRBV3-1 to TRBJ2-7; 7 bases line up with TRBD2. The DNA of the CDR3 is TGTGCCAGCAGCCAAGTGGGAGGGGTTGGCGAGCAGTACTTC. Protein sequence: CASSQVGGVGEQYF.